This entry describes one T cell receptor (beta chain). 13 Jbeta primers and 60 Vbeta primers were used for the PCR. The repertoire was sequenced with immunoSEQ multiplex PCR; TCRdb's copy has only in-frame clones and lacks some. The sample yields 200,000 to 250,000 clones, over 70% seen once. This specimen belongs to a study of cytomegalovirus exposure and HLA in healthy donors. Sequenced input: PBMCs. This TCR came from an older woman in good health and CMV-seropositive.

The CDR3 DNA sequence: TGTGCCAGCAGCTTAGGCAGGGCGGGACTCCACGTGGGCGAGCAGTACTTC. Residues: CASSLGRAGLHVGEQYF. The rearrangement uses TRBV13 and TRBJ2-7; weak D call: TRBD2 (6 bases). In germline, CDR1 is PRHDT, CDR2 FYEKMQ (reference sequence). V dropped 0 bases and J dropped 6 bases, with 21 bases sitting between them. This CDR3 has 17 residues. Using reference TRBV13 and TRBJ2-7 for the parts outside the CDR3, the full variable domain is AAGVIQSPRHLIKEKRETATLKCYPIPRHDTVYWYQQGPGQDPQFLISFYEKMQSDKGSIPDRFSAQQFSDYHSELNMSSLELGDSALYFCASSLGRAGLHVGEQYFGPGTRLTVT.